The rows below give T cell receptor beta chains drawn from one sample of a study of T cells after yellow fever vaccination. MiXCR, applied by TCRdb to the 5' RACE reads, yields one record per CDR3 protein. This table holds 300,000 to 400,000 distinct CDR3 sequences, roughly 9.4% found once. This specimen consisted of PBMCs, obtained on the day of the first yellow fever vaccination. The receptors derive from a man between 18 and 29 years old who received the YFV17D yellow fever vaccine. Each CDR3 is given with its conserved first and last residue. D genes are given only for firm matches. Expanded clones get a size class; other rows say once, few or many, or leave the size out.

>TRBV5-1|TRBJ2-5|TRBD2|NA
TGCGCCAGCAGACAACACGGGGGGTTGGAACAAGAGACCCAGTACTTC
CASRQHGGLEQETQYF
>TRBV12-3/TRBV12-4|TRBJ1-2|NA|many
TGTGCCAGCAGCGCCAGGCTCAGGGATGGCTACACCTTC
CASSARLRDGYTF
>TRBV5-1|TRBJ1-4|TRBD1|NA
TGCGTCAGCAGCTCAACCGGGACAGGAGACGAAAAACTGTTTTTT
CVSSSTGTGDEKLFF
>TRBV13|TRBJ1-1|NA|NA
TGTGCCAGCAGCCGGGGGCTTGGCACTGAAGCTTTCTTT
CASSRGLGTEAFF
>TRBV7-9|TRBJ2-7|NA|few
TGTGCCAGCAGCGGGATGGGAGTGGGCCCCTACGAGCAGTACTTC
CASSGMGVGPYEQYF
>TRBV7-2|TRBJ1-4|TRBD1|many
TGTGCCAGCAGCTGGACAGGCAATGAAAAACTGTTTTTT
CASSWTGNEKLFF
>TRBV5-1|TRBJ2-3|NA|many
TGCGCCAGCAGCTTGGGACACCCTAACACAGATACGCAGTATTTT
CASSLGHPNTDTQYF
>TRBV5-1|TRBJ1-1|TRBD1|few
TGCGCCAGCAGCTTGCTTCCAGGGGGGGACACTGAAGCTTTCTTT
CASSLLPGGDTEAFF
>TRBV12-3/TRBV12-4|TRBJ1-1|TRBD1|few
TGTGCCAGCAGTGACGGACAGGCGTGGTCGGGTGAAGCTTTCTTT
CASSDGQAWSGEAFF
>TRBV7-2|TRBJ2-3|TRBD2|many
TGTGCCAGCAGCCCAAAGCGGGGGGGCGGGACAGATACGCAGTATTTT
CASSPKRGGGTDTQYF
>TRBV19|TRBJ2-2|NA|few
TGTGCCAGTAGACGAAGCGGCGCCGGGGAGCTGTTTTTT
CASRRSGAGELFF
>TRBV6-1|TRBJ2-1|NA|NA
TGTGCCAGCAGCATCGGTCAAAGCTCCTACAATGAGCAGTTCTTC
CASSIGQSSYNEQFF
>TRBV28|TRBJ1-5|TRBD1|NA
TGTGCCAGCAGTTCCATTCTCGCGGACAGGGAATTCAATCAGCCCCAGCATTTT
CASSSILADREFNQPQHF
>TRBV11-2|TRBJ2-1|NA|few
TGTGCCAGCAGCTTAAGCCGTCGCCGCCTCAGGGAGCAGTTCTTC
CASSLSRRRLREQFF
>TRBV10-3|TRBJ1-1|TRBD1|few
TGTGCCATCGGAGGGACAGCGAGGCTAAGGTCTGAAGCTTTCTTT
CAIGGTARLRSEAFF
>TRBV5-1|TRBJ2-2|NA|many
TGCGCCAGCAAGGAGGGATCCCCCGGGGAGCTGTTTTTT
CASKEGSPGELFF
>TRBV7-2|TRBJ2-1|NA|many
TGTGCCAGCAGCACTCAGACAGCGGAGCAGTTCTTC
CASSTQTAEQFF
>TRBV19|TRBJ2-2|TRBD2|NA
TGTGCCAGTCGACCGGCTAGCGGGGGGGACACCGGGGAGCTGTTTTTT
CASRPASGGDTGELFF
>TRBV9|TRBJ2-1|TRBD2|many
TGTGCCAGCAGCGTAGGAACTAGCGGGGGAAACAATGAGCAGTTCTTC
CASSVGTSGGNNEQFF
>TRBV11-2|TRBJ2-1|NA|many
TGTGCCAGCAGTCTCGGACTTCAAAATGAGCAGTTCTTC
CASSLGLQNEQFF
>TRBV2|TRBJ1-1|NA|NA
TGTGCCAGCAGTGGTTGGACAGCGAACACTGAAGCTTTCTTT
CASSGWTANTEAFF
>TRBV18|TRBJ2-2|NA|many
TGTGCCAGCTCACCACCAATCGGGGCCACCGGGGAGCTGTTTTTT
CASSPPIGATGELFF
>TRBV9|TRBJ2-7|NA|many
TGTGCCAGCAGCGTAGGGGTGGGGGCCAGCGGAGGCGAGCAGTACTTC
CASSVGVGASGGEQYF
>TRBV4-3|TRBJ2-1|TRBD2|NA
TGCGCCAGCAGCCAAGATCCGGGGGGATCCTACAATGAGCAGTTCTTC
CASSQDPGGSYNEQFF
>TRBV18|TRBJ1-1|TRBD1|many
TGTGCCAGCAGTCCCCGGACAGGAATGAACACTGAAGCTTTCTTT
CASSPRTGMNTEAFF
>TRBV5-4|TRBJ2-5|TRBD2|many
TGTGCCAGCAGCGCCGGGACTAGCGGCGCCCGTCAAGAGACCCAGTACTTC
CASSAGTSGARQETQYF
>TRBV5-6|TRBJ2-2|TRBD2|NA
TGTGCCAGCAGCTTGGAGCTAGCGGGGGGGTTCTCCGGGGAGCTGTTTTTT
CASSLELAGGFSGELFF
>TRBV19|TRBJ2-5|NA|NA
TGTGCCAGTAGTGAGGCCAAGGAGCGAGAGACCCAGTACTTC
CASSEAKERETQYF
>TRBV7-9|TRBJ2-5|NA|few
TGTGCCAGCAGCCGGGCCTCGCGGGAGACCCAGTACTTC
CASSRASRETQYF
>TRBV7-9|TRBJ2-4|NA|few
TGTGCCAGCAGCCACCTCCGGCAGGGTGGCATTCAGTACTTC
CASSHLRQGGIQYF
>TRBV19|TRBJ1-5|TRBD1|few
TGTGCCAGTAGTCCACCGGGACAGTTTCAACTTCAGCCCCAGCATTTT
CASSPPGQFQLQPQHF
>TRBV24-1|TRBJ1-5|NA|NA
TGTGCCACCAGTGATGTCGGTTCGGGACGTCAGCCCCAGCATTTT
CATSDVGSGRQPQHF
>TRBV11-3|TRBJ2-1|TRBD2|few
TGTGCCAGCAGCTTCTCTAGCGGGGCTTACAATGAGCAGTTCTTC
CASSFSSGAYNEQFF
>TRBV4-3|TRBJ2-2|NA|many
TGCGCCAGCAGCCAAGAAACCGGGGAGCTGTTTTTT
CASSQETGELFF
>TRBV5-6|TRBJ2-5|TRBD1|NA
TGTGCCAGCAGCACCGGGACAGGGGTAGTAGAGACCCAGTACTTC
CASSTGTGVVETQYF
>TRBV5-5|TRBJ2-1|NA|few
TGTGCCAGCAGCCGCCCAAAGATCAGTATCGATGAGCAGTTCTTC
CASSRPKISIDEQFF
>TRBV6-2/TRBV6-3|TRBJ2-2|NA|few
TGTGCCAGCCTAATCCCGCTCGGCCGGGAGCTGTTTTTT
CASLIPLGRELFF
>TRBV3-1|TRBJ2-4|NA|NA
TGTGCCAGCAGCCAATTGCCCGGGGAGGACATTCAGTACTTC
CASSQLPGEDIQYF
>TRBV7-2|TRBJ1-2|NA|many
TGTGCCAGCAGCTTGTACGGGGACGGCTACACCTTC
CASSLYGDGYTF
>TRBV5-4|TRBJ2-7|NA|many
TGTGCCGGCTACTCCTACGAGCAGTACTTC
CAGYSYEQYF
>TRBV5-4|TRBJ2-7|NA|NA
TGTGCCAGCAGCCCGCCGGGGATCGACTCCTACGAGCAGTACTTC
CASSPPGIDSYEQYF
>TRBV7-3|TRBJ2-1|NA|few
TGTGCCAGCAGTCCTGGGACGTCGGATGAGCAGTTCTTC
CASSPGTSDEQFF
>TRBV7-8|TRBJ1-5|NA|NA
TGTGCCAGCACCGCGATCAAGGGCCAGCCCCAGCATTTT
CASTAIKGQPQHF
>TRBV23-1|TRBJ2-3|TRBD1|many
TGCGCCAGCAGTCAACAGGGGGCCGGGTCTAGCACAGATACGCAGTATTTT
CASSQQGAGSSTDTQYF
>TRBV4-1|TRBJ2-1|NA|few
TGCGCCAGCAGCCTCCTATCCGGGCCACACAATGAGCAGTTCTTC
CASSLLSGPHNEQFF
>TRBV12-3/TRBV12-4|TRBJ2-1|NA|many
TGTGCCAGCAGTTTTCGGGCCCAGCAGTTCTTC
CASSFRAQQFF
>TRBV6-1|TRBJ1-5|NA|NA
TGTGCCAGCACCTACCTGGGGGCCGGGGGCAATCAGCCCCAGCATTTT
CASTYLGAGGNQPQHF
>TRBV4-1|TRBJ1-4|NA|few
TGCGCCAGCAGCCAAGGGTTGGTACCGGCGGCTAATGAAAAACTGTTTTTT
CASSQGLVPAANEKLFF
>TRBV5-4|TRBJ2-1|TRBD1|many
TGTGCCAGCAGCTTGGGGACAGGTCTTTACAATGAGCAGTTCTTC
CASSLGTGLYNEQFF
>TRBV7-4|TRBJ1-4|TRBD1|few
TGTGCCAGCAGCGCTGACAGGGTATGCGAAAAACTGTTTTTT
CASSADRVCEKLFF
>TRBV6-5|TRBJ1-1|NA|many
TGTGCCAGCAGTTACGGGGGGAACACTGAAGCTTTCTTT
CASSYGGNTEAFF